The 22 T cell receptor beta chains presented below share a single source sample, sequenced in a study of technical replicates of blood from a few donors. Profiling relied on immunoSEQ multiplex PCR, and the TCRdb table lists in-frame clones only, not all of them. Of about 94,000 clones listed, approximately 95% are singletons. Sequencing was done on a sample of T cells isolated from PBMCs. These receptors all stem from a human donor in good health.

The chain employs TRBV11-2 and TRBJ2-6, with D hard to call. CDR1 and CDR2 (germline): SGHAT, FQNNGV. Between the trimmed V and J ends, which lost 1 base and 2 bases, there was a span of 6 bases. The CDR3 totals 15 residues. The CDR3 DNA is TGTGCCAGCAGCTTAGCAGTAACTGGGGCCAACGTCCTGACTTTC. It specifies CASSLAVTGANVLTF.

The genes are TRBV7-8 and TRBJ1-4; D not resolved. This CDR3 comprises 14 residues. Germline V gene lookup returns CDR1 SGHVS and CDR2 FQNEAQ. V lost 5 bases to trimming and J lost 6 bases, with 13 bases between them. The CDR3 DNA sequence: TGTGCCAGCAGCGGATACCCTAGAGATGAAAAACTGTTTTTT. Translation gives CASSGYPRDEKLFF.

The chain links TRBV27 to TRBJ2-7; D call uncertain. Germline V gives CDR1 MNHEY, CDR2 SMNVEV (reference sequence). This CDR3 contains 9 residues. V was clipped by 11 bases and J by 3 bases, with 5 bases between them. CDR3 sequence reads: CACLYEQYF. CDR3 sequence (DNA): TGTGCCTGTCTCTACGAGCAGTACTTC.

The chain joins TRBV6-6 to TRBJ2-7, with a possible D match to TRBD2 (5 bases). Deletions cut 7 bases from V and 4 bases from J, with 14 bases between. CDR3 size: 13 residues. Germline assignment: CDR1 MNHNY and CDR2 SVGAGI (reference sequence). For the CDR3, the DNA is TGTGCCAGCAACGCGAGGGTCGGGTACGAGCAGTACTTC. This codes for CASNARVGYEQYF.

V gene TRBV15 combines with J gene TRBJ1-5, with TRBD1 matching 7 bases. The CDR3 runs to 13 residues. Germline loops: CDR1 LNHNV, CDR2 YYDKDF (reference sequence). The trim removed 4 bases at V and 4 bases at J, leaving 1 base unmatched. The CDR3, as DNA: TGTGCCACCAGCACGACAGGGAATCAGCCCCAGCATTTT. This sequence encodes CATSTTGNQPQHF.

This clone was observed a single time. The chain links TRBV27 to TRBJ2-7, with 7 nucleotides matching TRBD1. The germline CDR1 and CDR2 sequences are MNHEY and SMNVEV (reference sequence). The V gene end was trimmed by 5 bases and the J gene end by 5 bases; junction bases not matched to a gene: 12. The CDR3 is 15 residues long. As DNA, the CDR3 is TGTGCCAGCAGTCCAACCCAGACAGGGATTGACGAGCAGTACTTC. The encoded protein is CASSPTQTGIDEQYF.

The chain joins TRBV30 to TRBJ1-1; a possible D gene is TRBD1 (5 bases). The germline gives CDR1 GTSNPN, CDR2 SVGIG (reference sequence). Trimming left V 0 bases short and J 1 base short, with 12 bases between. This CDR3 has 15 residues. Here the CDR3 reads CAWSVGAGPNTEAFF. Written as DNA, the CDR3 is TGTGCCTGGAGTGTAGGGGCGGGACCGAACACTGAAGCTTTCTTT. Full variable domain (outside the CDR3, taken from reference TRBV30 and TRBJ1-1): SQTIHQWPATLVQPVGSPLSLECTVEGTSNPNLYWYRQAAGRGLQLLFYSVGIGQISSEVPQNLSASRPQDRQFILSSKKLLLSDSGFYLCAWSVGAGPNTEAFFGQGTRLTVV.

The chain links TRBV18 to TRBJ2-7; 7 bases align to TRBD2. Germline V lookup: CDR1 KGHSH, CDR2 LQKENI. With V trimmed by 4 bases and J by 4 bases, 1 base remained unmatched. The CDR3 contains 12 residues. The CDR3 sequence: CASSLGGYEQYF. CDR3 bases: TGTGCCAGCTCACTGGGAGGGTACGAGCAGTACTTC.

This clone has a single count. This chain joins TRBV28 and TRBJ2-2; the match to TRBD2 covers 9 bases. Trimming removed 5 bases from V and 1 base from J; junction bases left unmatched: 2. The CDR3 covers 15 residues. Germline lookup yields CDR1 MDHEN and CDR2 SYDVKM. The CDR3 sequence is CASSGAGGNTGELFF. The CDR3 DNA is TGTGCCAGCAGTGGAGCGGGAGGGAACACCGGGGAGCTGTTTTTT.

V and J are TRBV28 and TRBJ1-4; D is perhaps TRBD1 (6 bases). CDR3 length: 14 residues. Germline V gene data show CDR1 as MDHEN and CDR2 as SYDVKM. Trimming cost V 7 bases and J 3 bases, with 12 bases left between them. As DNA, the CDR3 is TGTGCCAGCATGATGGGGGCTCCTAATGAAAAACTGTTTTTT. Translating it yields CASMMGAPNEKLFF.

V is TRBV19 and J is TRBJ1-1, with no clear D. From germline, CDR1 is LNHDA and CDR2 SQIVND (reference sequence). The CDR3 extends over 14 amino acids. The V end was cut by 3 bases, the J end by 4 bases, with 12 bases between. CDR3 bases: TGTGCCAGTAGTATGCGAGACAATTTCACTGAAGCTTTCTTT. The encoded protein is CASSMRDNFTEAFF.

The genes are TRBV19 and TRBJ2-1; 9 bases align to TRBD2. This CDR3 comprises 15 residues. V gave up 7 bases and J gave up 5 bases; unmatched junction bases: 9. Germline V CDR1 and CDR2: LNHDA, SQIVND (reference sequence). CDR3 amino acids: CASIEAGGKNNEQFF. For the CDR3, the DNA is TGTGCCAGTATCGAAGCGGGAGGTAAGAACAATGAGCAGTTCTTC.

V and J are TRBV2 and TRBJ1-5; the D gene is possibly TRBD1 (5 bases). Trimming took off 8 bases at V and 5 bases at J, with 13 bases between the two ends. The CDR3 totals 13 residues. In germline, CDR1 is SNHLY, CDR2 FYNNEI. DNA for the CDR3: TGTGCCAGCGACCAGGGTCCGTATCAGCCCCAGCATTTT. Protein product: CASDQGPYQPQHF.

This chain joins TRBV6-6 and TRBJ1-4; no firm D call. Germline V lookup: CDR1 MNHNY, CDR2 SVGAGI (reference sequence). Trimming took off 6 bases at V and 3 bases at J, with 8 bases between the two ends. This CDR3 comprises 13 residues. CDR3 sequence: CASSPLPNEKLFF. As DNA, the CDR3 is TGTGCCAGCAGCCCCCTCCCTAATGAAAAACTGTTTTTT.

J is TRBJ1-1 and V is TRBV6-1, with no clear D. The ends were cut back, 6 bases at V and 1 base at J, with 6 bases in the middle. This CDR3 spans 12 amino acids. The germline V gene has CDR1 MNHNS and CDR2 SASEGT. This CDR3 reads CASSPWNTEAFF. CDR3 in DNA: TGTGCCAGCAGCCCCTGGAACACTGAAGCTTTCTTT.

This clone was seen once. The chain's CDR3 is CASSPLYNQPQHF. The CDR3 coding sequence is TGTGCCAGCAGTCCTTTATACAATCAGCCCCAGCATTTT. The chain combines TRBV28 with TRBJ1-5, with D uncertain. The CDR3 is made up of 13 amino acids. Germline V lookup: CDR1 MDHEN, CDR2 SYDVKM. Deletions cut 5 bases from V and 3 bases from J, with 8 bases between.

The V call is TRBV4-1, the J call TRBJ2-1; 8 bases agree with TRBD1. The trim removed 4 bases at V and 3 bases at J, leaving 5 bases unmatched. CDR1 and CDR2 from the germline V gene are MGHRA and YSYEKL. This CDR3 has 15 amino acids. CDR3: CASSPDRVNYNEQFF. CDR3 nucleotides: TGCGCCAGCAGCCCGGACAGGGTAAACTACAATGAGCAGTTCTTC.

The gene calls are TRBV13 and TRBJ2-2; TRBD2 might be the D (6 bases). Trimming pared 4 bases from V and 9 bases from J, leaving 15 bases between. Germline V lookup: CDR1 PRHDT, CDR2 FYEKMQ (reference sequence). The CDR3 is 14 amino acids. The CDR3 loop reads CASSWGLYIRELFF. The CDR3 nucleotides read TGTGCCAGCAGCTGGGGACTGTATATCAGGGAGCTGTTTTTT.

The gene calls are TRBV6-5 and TRBJ2-7, with 7 nucleotides matching TRBD1. This CDR3 has 14 residues. J lost 1 base, V lost 6 bases, and 6 bases had no gene match. CDR1 MNHEY and CDR2 SVGAGI come from the germline V gene. CDR3 region: CASSRDSYSYEQYF. The CDR3 DNA reads as TGTGCCAGCAGCCGGGACAGCTATTCCTACGAGCAGTACTTC.

The chain recombines TRBV11-3 with TRBJ1-1; a weak D match, TRBD1 (5 bases). CDR1 and CDR2 from the germline V gene are SGHNT and YENEEA. Trimming cost V 0 bases and J 5 bases, with 10 bases left between them. The CDR3 is 14 residues long. The CDR3 loop is CASSLDQGGTEAFF. The CDR3 nucleotides are TGTGCCAGCAGCTTAGACCAGGGAGGGACTGAAGCTTTCTTT.

CDR3 sequence: CASSFRMNTEAFF. The CDR3, as DNA: TGTGCCAGCAGTTTTAGAATGAACACTGAAGCTTTCTTT. The chain carries TRBV28 and TRBJ1-1, with D unclear. Germline loops: CDR1 MDHEN, CDR2 SYDVKM. The CDR3 covers 13 residues. Trimming removed 3 bases from V and 0 bases from J, with 5 bases in between.

V usage is TRBV5-4 and J usage is TRBJ2-3; 9 bases line up with TRBD1. Germline CDR1 and CDR2: SGHNT and YYREEE (reference sequence). The junction had 8 bases not matched to a gene; V was cut back by 4 bases and J by 5 bases. The CDR3 runs to 15 residues. DNA for the CDR3: TGTGCCAGCAGCCAGACGGGACAGGGAAAAGATACGCAGTATTTT. This codes for CASSQTGQGKDTQYF.